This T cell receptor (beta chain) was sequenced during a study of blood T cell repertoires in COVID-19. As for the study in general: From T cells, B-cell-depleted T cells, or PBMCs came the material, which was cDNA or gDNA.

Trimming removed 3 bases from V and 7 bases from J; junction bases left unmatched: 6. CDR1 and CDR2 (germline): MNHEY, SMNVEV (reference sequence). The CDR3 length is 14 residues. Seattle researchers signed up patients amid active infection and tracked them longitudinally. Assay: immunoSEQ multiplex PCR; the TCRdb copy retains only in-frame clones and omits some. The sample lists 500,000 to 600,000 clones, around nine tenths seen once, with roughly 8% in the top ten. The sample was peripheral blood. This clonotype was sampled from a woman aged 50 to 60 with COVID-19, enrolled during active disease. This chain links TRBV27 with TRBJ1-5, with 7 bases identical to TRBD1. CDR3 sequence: CASSFYRGRQPQHF. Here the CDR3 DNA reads TGTGCCAGCAGTTTTTACAGGGGACGACAGCCCCAGCATTTT.